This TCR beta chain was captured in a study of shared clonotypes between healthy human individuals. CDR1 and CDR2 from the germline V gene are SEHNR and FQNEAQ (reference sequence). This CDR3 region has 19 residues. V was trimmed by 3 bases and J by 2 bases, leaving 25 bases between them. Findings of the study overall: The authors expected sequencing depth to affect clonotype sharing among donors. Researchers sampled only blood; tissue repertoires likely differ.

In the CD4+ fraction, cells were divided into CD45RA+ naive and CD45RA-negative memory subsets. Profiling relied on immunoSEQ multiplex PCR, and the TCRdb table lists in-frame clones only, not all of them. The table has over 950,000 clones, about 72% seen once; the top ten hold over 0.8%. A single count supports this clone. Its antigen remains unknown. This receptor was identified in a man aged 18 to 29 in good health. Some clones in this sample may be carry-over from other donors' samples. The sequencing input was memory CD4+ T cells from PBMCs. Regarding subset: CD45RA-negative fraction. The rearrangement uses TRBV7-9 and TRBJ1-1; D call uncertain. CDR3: CASSFPSWGIDSDNTEAFF. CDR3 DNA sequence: TGTGCCAGCAGCTTTCCGTCATGGGGTATCGATTCCGATAACACTGAAGCTTTCTTT.